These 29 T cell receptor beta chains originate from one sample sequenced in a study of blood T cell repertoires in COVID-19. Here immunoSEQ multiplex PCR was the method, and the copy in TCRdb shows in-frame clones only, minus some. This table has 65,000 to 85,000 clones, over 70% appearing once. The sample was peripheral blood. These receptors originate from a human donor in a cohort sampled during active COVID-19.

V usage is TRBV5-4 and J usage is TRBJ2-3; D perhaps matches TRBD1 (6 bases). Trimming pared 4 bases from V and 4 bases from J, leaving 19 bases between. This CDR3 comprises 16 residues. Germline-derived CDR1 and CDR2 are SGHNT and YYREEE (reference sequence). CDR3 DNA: TGTGCCAGCAGCCGATTGAAGGGGAAGGGGGCAGATACGCAGTATTTT. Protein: CASSRLKGKGADTQYF.

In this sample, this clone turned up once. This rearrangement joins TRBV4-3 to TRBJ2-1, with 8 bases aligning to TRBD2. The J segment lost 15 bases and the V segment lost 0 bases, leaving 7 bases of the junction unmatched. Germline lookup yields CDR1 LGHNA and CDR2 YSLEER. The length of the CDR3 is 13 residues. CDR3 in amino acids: CASSQDREGRWFF. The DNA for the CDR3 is TGCGCCAGCAGCCAAGACCGGGAGGGCCGATGGTTCTTC.

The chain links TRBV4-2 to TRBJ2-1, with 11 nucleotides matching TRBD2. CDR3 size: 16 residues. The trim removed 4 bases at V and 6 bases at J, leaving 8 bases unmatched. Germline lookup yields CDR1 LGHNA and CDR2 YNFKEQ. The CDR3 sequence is CASSRGMGTSGNEQFF. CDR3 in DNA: TGTGCCAGCAGCCGAGGAATGGGGACTAGCGGCAATGAGCAGTTCTTC.

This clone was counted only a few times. DNA for the CDR3: TGCAGCGTTGAGCCCTCGGCGGGGAGAGAGCAGTACTTC. It encodes CSVEPSAGREQYF. V gene TRBV29-1 combines with J gene TRBJ2-7, with D perhaps matching TRBD2 (6 bases). The CDR3 runs to 13 residues. Germline V lookup: CDR1 SQVTM, CDR2 ANQGSEA. Trimming removed 3 bases from V and 7 bases from J, with 16 bases in between.

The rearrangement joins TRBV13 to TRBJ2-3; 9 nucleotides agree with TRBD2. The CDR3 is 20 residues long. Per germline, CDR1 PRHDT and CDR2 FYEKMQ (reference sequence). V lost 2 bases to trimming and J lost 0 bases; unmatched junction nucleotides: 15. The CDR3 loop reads CASSLRELESGRTSTDTQYF. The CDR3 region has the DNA TGTGCCAGCAGCTTACGGGAACTAGAGAGCGGGAGGACTAGCACAGATACGCAGTATTTT.

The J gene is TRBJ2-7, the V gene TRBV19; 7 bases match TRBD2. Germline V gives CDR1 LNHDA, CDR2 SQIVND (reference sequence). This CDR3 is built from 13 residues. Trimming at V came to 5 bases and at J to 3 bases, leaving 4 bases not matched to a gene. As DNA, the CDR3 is TGTGCCAGTAGTGTAGGGACTAACTACGAGCAGTACTTC. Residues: CASSVGTNYEQYF.

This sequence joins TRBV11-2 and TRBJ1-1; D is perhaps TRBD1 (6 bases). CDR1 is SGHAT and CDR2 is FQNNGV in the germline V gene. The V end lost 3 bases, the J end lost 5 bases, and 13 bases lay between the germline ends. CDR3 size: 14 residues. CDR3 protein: CASSFTPGHTEAFF. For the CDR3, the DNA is TGTGCCAGCAGCTTTACCCCGGGACATACTGAAGCTTTCTTT. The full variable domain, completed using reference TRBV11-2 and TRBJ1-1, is EAGVAQSPRYKIIEKRQSVAFWCNPISGHATLYWYQQILGQGPKLLIQFQNNGVVDDSQLPKDRFSAERLKGVDSTLKIQPAKLEDSAVYLCASSFTPGHTEAFFGQGTRLTVV.

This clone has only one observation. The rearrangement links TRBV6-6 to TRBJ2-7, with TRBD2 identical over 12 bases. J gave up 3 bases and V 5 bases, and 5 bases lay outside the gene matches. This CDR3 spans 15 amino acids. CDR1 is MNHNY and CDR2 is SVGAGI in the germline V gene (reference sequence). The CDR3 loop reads CASSPSGRAGYEQYF. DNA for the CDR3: TGTGCCAGCAGTCCTAGCGGGAGGGCCGGCTACGAGCAGTACTTC.

CDR3 DNA sequence: TGTGCCAGCAGTGAATCAGGGTCCTTCTATGGCTACACCTTC. Its protein is CASSESGSFYGYTF. The chain recombines TRBV2 with TRBJ1-2; TRBD1 is a possible D gene (5 bases). Per germline, CDR1 SNHLY and CDR2 FYNNEI. V was pared by 2 bases and J by 4 bases, with 11 bases between. CDR3 length: 14 residues.

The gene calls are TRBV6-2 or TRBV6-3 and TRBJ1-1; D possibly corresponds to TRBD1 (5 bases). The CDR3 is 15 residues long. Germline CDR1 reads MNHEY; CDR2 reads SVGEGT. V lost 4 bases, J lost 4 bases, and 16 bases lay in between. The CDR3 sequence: CASSWGGLGGTEAFF. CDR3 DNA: TGTGCCAGCAGTTGGGGGGGACTGGGAGGCACTGAAGCTTTCTTT.

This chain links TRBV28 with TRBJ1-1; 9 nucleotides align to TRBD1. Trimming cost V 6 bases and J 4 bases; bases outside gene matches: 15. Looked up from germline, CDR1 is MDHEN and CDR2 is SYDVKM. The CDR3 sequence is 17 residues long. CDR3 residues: CASSGTGTGKLGTEAFF. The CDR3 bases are TGTGCCAGCAGCGGTACCGGGACAGGGAAGTTGGGCACTGAAGCTTTCTTT.

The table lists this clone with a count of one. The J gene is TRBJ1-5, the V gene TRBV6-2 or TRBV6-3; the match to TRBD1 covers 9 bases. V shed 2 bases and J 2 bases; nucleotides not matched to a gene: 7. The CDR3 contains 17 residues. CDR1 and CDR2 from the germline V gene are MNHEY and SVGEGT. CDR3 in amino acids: CASSYGTGTVGNQPQHF. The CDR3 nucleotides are TGTGCCAGCAGTTACGGGACAGGGACAGTGGGCAATCAGCCCCAGCATTTT.

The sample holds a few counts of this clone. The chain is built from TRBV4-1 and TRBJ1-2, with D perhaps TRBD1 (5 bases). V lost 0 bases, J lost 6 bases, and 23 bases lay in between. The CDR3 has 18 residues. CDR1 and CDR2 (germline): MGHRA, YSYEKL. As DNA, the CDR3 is TGCGCCAGCAGCCAAGAGTGGTCCCTAAGGGGTGGTGGTAATGGCTACACCTTC. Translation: CASSQEWSLRGGGNGYTF.

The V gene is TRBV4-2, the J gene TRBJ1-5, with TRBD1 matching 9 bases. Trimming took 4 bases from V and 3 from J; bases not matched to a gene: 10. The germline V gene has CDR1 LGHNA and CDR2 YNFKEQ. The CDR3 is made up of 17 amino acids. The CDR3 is CASSLLDGTGINQPQHF. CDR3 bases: TGTGCCAGCAGCCTTTTAGACGGGACAGGGATCAATCAGCCCCAGCATTTT.

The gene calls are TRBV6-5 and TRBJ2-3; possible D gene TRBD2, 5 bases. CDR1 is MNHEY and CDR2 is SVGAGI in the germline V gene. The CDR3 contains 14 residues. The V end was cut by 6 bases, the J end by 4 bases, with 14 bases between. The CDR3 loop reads CASRSTPSPDTQYF. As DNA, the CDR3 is TGTGCCAGCAGGTCGACTCCTAGCCCAGATACGCAGTATTTT.

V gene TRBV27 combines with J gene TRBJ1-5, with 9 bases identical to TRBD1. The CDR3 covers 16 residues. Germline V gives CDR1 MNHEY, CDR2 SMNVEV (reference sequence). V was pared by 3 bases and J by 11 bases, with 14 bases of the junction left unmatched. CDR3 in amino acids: CASSFRGQGTRGAQHF. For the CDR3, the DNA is TGTGCCAGCAGTTTTAGGGGACAGGGAACTCGTGGGGCCCAGCATTTT.

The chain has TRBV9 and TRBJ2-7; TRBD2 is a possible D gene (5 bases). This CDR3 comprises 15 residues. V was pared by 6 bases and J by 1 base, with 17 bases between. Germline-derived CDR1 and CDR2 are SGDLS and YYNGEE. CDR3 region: CASTGWSDWSYEQYF. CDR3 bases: TGTGCCAGCACGGGATGGAGTGATTGGTCCTACGAGCAGTACTTC.

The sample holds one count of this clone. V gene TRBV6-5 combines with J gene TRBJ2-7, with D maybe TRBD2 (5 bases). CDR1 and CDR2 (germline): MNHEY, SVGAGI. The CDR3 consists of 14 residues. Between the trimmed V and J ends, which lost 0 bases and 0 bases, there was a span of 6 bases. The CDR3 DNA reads TGTGCCAGCAGTTACTCAGGGAGCTCCTACGAGCAGTACTTC. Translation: CASSYSGSSYEQYF.

The CDR3 DNA follows: TGTGCCAGCAGTCCGGAGGCTACCAGAACTAGGACCTACAATGAGCAGTTCTTC. It translates to CASSPEATRTRTYNEQFF. The chain couples TRBV27 to TRBJ2-1; D may be TRBD2 (5 bases). V was clipped by 5 bases and J by 2 bases, with 22 bases between them. The CDR3 length is 18 residues. From germline, CDR1 is MNHEY and CDR2 SMNVEV (reference sequence).

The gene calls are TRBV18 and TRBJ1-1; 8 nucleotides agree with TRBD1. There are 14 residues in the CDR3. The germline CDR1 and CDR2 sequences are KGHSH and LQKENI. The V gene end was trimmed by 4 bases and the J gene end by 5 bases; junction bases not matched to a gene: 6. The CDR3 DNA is TGTGCCAGCTCACTCGGACAGGGAGGGACTGAAGCTTTCTTT. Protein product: CASSLGQGGTEAFF.

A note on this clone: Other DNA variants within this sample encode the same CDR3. CDR3 residues: CSVDTGYTEAFF. The CDR3 DNA is TGCAGCGTGGATACAGGGTACACTGAAGCTTTCTTT. The chain is built from TRBV29-1 and TRBJ1-1; weak D call: TRBD1 (6 bases). The CDR3 totals 12 residues. Germline V gene lookup returns CDR1 SQVTM and CDR2 ANQGSEA. V was shortened by 6 bases and J by 3 bases, with 11 bases between the two germline ends.

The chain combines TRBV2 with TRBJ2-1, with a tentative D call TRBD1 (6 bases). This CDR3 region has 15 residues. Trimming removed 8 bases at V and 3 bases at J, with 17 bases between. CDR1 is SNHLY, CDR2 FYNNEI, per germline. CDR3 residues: CASAPTRGGYNEQFF. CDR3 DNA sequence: TGTGCCAGCGCTCCCACTCGAGGGGGCTACAATGAGCAGTTCTTC.

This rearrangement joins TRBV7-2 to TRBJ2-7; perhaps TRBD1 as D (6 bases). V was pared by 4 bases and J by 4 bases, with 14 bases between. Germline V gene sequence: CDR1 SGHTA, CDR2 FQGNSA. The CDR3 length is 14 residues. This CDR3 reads CASSSMGHPYEQYF. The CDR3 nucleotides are TGTGCCAGCAGCTCTATGGGACACCCATACGAGCAGTACTTC. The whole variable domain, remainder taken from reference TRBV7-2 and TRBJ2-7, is GAGVSQSPSNKVTEKGKDVELRCDPISGHTALYWYRQSLGQGLEFLIYFQGNSAPDKSGLPSDRFSAERTGGSVSTLTIQRTQQEDSAVYLCASSSMGHPYEQYFGPGTRLTVT.

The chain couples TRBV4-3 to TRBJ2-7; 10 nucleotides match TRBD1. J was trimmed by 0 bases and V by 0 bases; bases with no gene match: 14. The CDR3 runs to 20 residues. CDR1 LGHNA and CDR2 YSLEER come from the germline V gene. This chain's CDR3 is CASSQDRGTGAAGVSYEQYF. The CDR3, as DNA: TGCGCCAGCAGCCAAGATCGTGGGACAGGGGCAGCGGGGGTCTCCTACGAGCAGTACTTC.

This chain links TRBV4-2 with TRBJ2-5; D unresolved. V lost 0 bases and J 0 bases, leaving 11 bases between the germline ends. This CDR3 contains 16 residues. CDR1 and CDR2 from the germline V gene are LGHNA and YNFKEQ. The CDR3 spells CASSQDKSANQETQYF. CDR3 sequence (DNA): TGTGCCAGCAGCCAAGATAAGAGCGCCAACCAAGAGACCCAGTACTTC.

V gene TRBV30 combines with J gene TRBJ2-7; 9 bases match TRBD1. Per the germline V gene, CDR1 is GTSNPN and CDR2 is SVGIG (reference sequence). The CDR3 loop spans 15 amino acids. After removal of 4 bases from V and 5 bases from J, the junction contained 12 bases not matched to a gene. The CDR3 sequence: CAWTSRDRAFHEQYF. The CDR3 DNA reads TGTGCCTGGACCTCCCGGGACAGGGCTTTTCACGAGCAGTACTTC. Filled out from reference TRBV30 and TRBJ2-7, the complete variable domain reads SQTIHQWPATLVQPVGSPLSLECTVEGTSNPNLYWYRQAAGRGLQLLFYSVGIGQISSEVPQNLSASRPQDRQFILSSKKLLLSDSGFYLCAWTSRDRAFHEQYFGPGTRLTVT.

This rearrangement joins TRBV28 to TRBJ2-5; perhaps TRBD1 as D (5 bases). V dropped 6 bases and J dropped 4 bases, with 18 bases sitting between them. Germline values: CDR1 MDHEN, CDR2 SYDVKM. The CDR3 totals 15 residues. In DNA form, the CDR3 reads TGTGCCAGCAGCCCCAGGATCAGGGATTCAGAGACCCAGTACTTC. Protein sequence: CASSPRIRDSETQYF. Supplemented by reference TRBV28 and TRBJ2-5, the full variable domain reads DVKVTQSSRYLVKRTGEKVFLECVQDMDHENMFWYRQDPGLGLRLIYFSYDVKMKEKGDIPEGYSVSREKKERFSLILESASTNQTSMYLCASSPRIRDSETQYFGPGTRLLVL.

The chain's CDR3 is CASSPQGKGSPLHF. CDR3 in DNA: TGTGCCAGCTCACCCCAGGGTAAAGGTTCACCCCTCCACTTT. The gene calls are TRBV18 and TRBJ1-6; weak D call: TRBD1 (5 bases). The V gene's germline CDR1 is KGHSH and CDR2 LQKENI. The CDR3 has 14 residues. Trimming cost V 3 bases and J 9 bases, with 12 bases left between them.

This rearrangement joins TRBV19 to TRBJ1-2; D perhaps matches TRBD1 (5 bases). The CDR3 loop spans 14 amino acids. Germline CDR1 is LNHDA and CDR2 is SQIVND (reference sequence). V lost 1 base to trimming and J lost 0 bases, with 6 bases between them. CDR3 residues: CASSIGQSNYGYTF. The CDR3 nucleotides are TGTGCCAGTAGTATAGGACAGTCTAACTATGGCTACACCTTC.